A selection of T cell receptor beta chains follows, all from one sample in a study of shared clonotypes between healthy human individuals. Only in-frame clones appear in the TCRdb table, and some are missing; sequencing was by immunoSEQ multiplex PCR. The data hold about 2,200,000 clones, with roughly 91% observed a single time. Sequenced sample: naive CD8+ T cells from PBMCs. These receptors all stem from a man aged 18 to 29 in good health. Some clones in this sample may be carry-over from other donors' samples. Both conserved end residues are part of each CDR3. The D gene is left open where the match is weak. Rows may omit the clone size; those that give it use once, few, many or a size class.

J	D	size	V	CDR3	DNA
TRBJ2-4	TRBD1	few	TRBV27	CASSSGTGGINIQYF	TGTGCCAGCAGTTCCGGGACAGGGGGCATAAACATTCAGTACTTC
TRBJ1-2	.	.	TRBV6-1	CASSEEWGFSYGYTF	TGTGCCAGCAGTGAAGAATGGGGGTTTAGCTATGGCTACACCTTC
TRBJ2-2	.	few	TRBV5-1	CASRGENTGELFF	TGCGCCAGCAGAGGAGAAAACACCGGGGAGCTGTTTTTT
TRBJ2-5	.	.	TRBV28	CASSPTGATDQETQYF	TGTGCCAGCAGTCCCACGGGGGCAACGGATCAAGAGACCCAGTACTTC
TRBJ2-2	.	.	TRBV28	CASSLPRTPSGELFF	TGTGCCAGCAGTTTACCTCGGACACCCTCCGGGGAGCTGTTTTTT
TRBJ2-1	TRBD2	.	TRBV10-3	CAISEVRGSSYNEQFF	TGTGCCATCAGTGAAGTTCGCGGGAGCTCCTACAATGAGCAGTTCTTC
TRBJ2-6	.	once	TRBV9	CASSESQGAGANVLTF	TGTGCCAGCAGTGAAAGCCAGGGAGCTGGGGCCAACGTCCTGACTTTC
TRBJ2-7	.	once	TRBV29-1	CSAKVRHSYEQYF	TGCAGCGCCAAGGTTCGTCACTCCTACGAGCAGTACTTC
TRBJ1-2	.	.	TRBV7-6	CASSRLESNYGYTF	TGTGCCAGCAGCCGCCTGGAATCTAACTATGGCTACACCTTC
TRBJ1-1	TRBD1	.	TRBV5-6	CASSFGTATEAFF	TGTGCCAGCAGCTTTGGGACAGCCACTGAAGCTTTCTTT
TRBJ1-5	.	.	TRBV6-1	CASSDDFGHSNQPQHF	TGTGCCAGCAGTGACGATTTCGGGCATAGCAATCAGCCCCAGCATTTT
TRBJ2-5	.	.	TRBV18	CASSPGDTGQETQYF	TGTGCCAGCTCACCAGGGGACACAGGACAAGAGACCCAGTACTTC
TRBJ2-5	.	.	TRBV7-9	CASSFPGEETQYF	TGTGCCAGCAGCTTCCCAGGGGAAGAGACCCAGTACTTC
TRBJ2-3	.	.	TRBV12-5	CASGPGLTSTDTQYF	TGTGCTAGTGGCCCGGGCCTAACCTCCACAGATACGCAGTATTTT
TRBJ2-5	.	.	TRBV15	CATSTRDLGTQYF	TGTGCCACCAGCACCCGCGATCTTGGGACCCAGTACTTC
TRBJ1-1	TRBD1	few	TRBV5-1	CASNNHRGQAEAFF	TGCGCCAGCAACAATCACAGGGGTCAGGCTGAAGCTTTCTTT
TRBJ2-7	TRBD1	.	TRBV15	CATSSGQASRYEQYF	TGTGCCACCAGCAGTGGACAGGCCTCCCGGTACGAGCAGTACTTC
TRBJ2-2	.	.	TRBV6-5	CASSLTGPNTGELFF	TGTGCCAGCAGCCTAACCGGACCGAACACCGGGGAGCTGTTTTTT
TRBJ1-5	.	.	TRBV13	CASSLGRSNQPQHF	TGTGCCAGCAGCTTAGGTAGAAGCAATCAGCCCCAGCATTTT
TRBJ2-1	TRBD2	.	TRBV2	CASSGVLPGLDDNEQFF	TGTGCCAGCAGTGGGGTCCTCCCGGGACTAGATGACAATGAGCAGTTCTTC
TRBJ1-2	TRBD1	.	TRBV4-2	CASSQDNRDRGHGYTF	TGTGCCAGCAGCCAAGATAACCGGGACAGGGGCCATGGCTACACCTTC
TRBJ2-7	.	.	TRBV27	CASSYKERYEQYF	TGTGCCAGCAGCTACAAGGAAAGATACGAGCAGTACTTC
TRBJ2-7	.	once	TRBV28	CASTPVLRDPYEQYF	TGTGCCAGCACCCCCGTCCTGCGGGATCCCTACGAGCAGTACTTC
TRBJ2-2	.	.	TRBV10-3	CAISDFLRTSTGELFF	TGTGCCATCAGTGATTTTTTAAGGACTTCCACCGGGGAGCTGTTTTTT
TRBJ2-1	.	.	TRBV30	CAWSVRGGYEQFF	TGTGCCTGGAGTGTACGAGGGGGATATGAGCAGTTCTTC
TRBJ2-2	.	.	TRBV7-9	CASSERTLNTGELFF	TGTGCCAGCAGCGAGAGGACACTGAACACCGGGGAGCTGTTTTTT
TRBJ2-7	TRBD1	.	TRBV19	CASSIGQGASYEQYF	TGTGCCAGTAGTATTGGGCAGGGGGCTTCCTACGAGCAGTACTTC
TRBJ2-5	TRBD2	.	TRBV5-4	CASSPGTSGIETQYF	TGTGCCAGCAGCCCGGGGACTAGCGGGATTGAGACCCAGTACTTC
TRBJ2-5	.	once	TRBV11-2	CASTLGTIQETQYF	TGTGCCAGCACCCTCGGGACGATCCAAGAGACCCAGTACTTC
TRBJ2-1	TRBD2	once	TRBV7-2	CASSTGLAGNNEQFF	TGTGCCAGCAGCACCGGACTAGCGGGGAACAATGAGCAGTTCTTC
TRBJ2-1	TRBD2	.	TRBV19	CASSIPGLAGVYNEQFF	TGTGCCAGTAGTATCCCCGGACTAGCGGGGGTCTACAATGAGCAGTTCTTC
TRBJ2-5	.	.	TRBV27	CASSPQSPTQETQYF	TGTGCCAGCAGCCCCCAGTCACCGACCCAAGAGACCCAGTACTTC
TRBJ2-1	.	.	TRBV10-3	CAISGQRAYNEQFF	TGTGCCATCAGCGGACAGAGAGCCTACAATGAGCAGTTCTTC
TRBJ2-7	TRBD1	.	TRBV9	CASSPGTGGSEQYF	TGTGCCAGCAGCCCCGGGACAGGGGGCAGCGAGCAGTACTTC
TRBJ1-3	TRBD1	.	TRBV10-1	CAGQPPGQPDSGNTIYF	TGCGCCGGCCAACCACCGGGACAGCCAGACTCTGGAAACACCATATATTTT